This T cell receptor beta chain was obtained from a study of CXCR3-negative and CXCR3-positive naive CD8 T cells. With respect to this clonotype: Its cognate antigen is unknown.

The study made its TRB cDNA libraries by 5' RACE, adding UMI labels. TCRdb re-called the 5' RACE reads; every CDR3 protein appears as one record, without DNA. The table lists 50,000 to 65,000 distinct CDR3 sequences, with about 25% in the top ten. Study-level results: Whereas both naive subsets had comparably high diversity, memory CD8+ cells had much lower diversity. The TRBV-TRBJ usage of naive CXCR3-negative and CXCR3-positive cells was similar, but that of memory cells differed.

Using triplicate sorts, 300,000 cells were collected each time from every CD8+ T cell subset. Germline lookup yields CDR1 LNHDA and CDR2 SQIVND (reference sequence). There are 16 residues in the CDR3. The sample was memory CD8+ T cells from blood. The sequence derives from a human donor in good health. Some clones in this sample may be carry-over from other donors' samples. This chain links TRBV19 with TRBJ2-7; the TRBD1 assignment by TCRdb is unverifiable without DNA. CDR3 sequence: CASSRTGGASIYEQYF.